The 23 T cell receptor beta chains reported below all come from one sample, sequenced in a study of response to subunit inactivated influenza vaccine. TCRdb re-called the RT-PCR reads with MiXCR, one entry per CDR3 protein. The table includes a few hundred thousand distinct CDR3 sequences, over 9.5% detected once. The source was PBMCs from blood, collected roughly 46 days after vaccination. The receptors were gathered from a man aged 50-59 years who received an inactivated influenza vaccine.

The chain has TRBV20-1 and TRBJ1-2; perhaps TRBD1 as D (6 bases). The germline V and J ends were trimmed by 6 bases and 4 bases, with 15 bases remaining between them. The CDR3 runs to 13 residues. Germline CDR1 and CDR2: DFQATT and SNEGSKA (reference sequence). CDR3 coding DNA: TGCAGTGCGATGGACAGATCGGCCTATGGCTACACCTTC. Encoded protein: CSAMDRSAYGYTF.

The V and J genes are TRBV20-1 and TRBJ2-3; a weak D match, TRBD2 (7 bases). V dropped 5 bases and J dropped 7 bases, with 25 bases sitting between them. This CDR3 contains 16 residues. CDR1 is DFQATT and CDR2 is SNEGSKA in the germline V gene (reference sequence). Written as DNA, the CDR3 is TGCAGTGCTCCACGGCCCGGGGGGCGAAGGGGAAATACGCAGTATTTT. Translated, it gives CSAPRPGGRRGNTQYF.

This clonotype came up a few times. The CDR3 loop reads CASSLQEITDRVPYEQYF. The CDR3 DNA follows: TGCGCCAGCAGCTTACAGGAAATAACGGACAGGGTCCCCTACGAGCAGTACTTC. The genes are TRBV5-1 and TRBJ2-7; 8 positions match TRBD1. The CDR3 runs to 18 residues. The germline V gene encodes CDR1 SGHRS and CDR2 YFSETQ. The V and J ends lost 2 bases and 2 bases, in that order; junction bases with no gene match: 15.

The sample holds a few counts of this clonotype. The chain uses TRBV27 and TRBJ2-7, with D possibly matching TRBD1 (6 bases). The CDR3 length is 15 residues. The ends were cut back, 6 bases at V and 2 bases at J, with 17 bases in the middle. In germline, CDR1 is MNHEY, CDR2 SMNVEV (reference sequence). CDR3 bases: TGTGCCAGCAGCCAGAGGGGTACAGGGCCCTACGAGCAGTACTTC. Translated, it gives CASSQRGTGPYEQYF.

This clonotype came up many times. The chain uses TRBV12-3 or TRBV12-4 and TRBJ1-2; D is possibly TRBD1 (6 bases). V shed 5 bases and J shed 5 bases, with 12 bases lying between them. The CDR3 runs 13 residues. CDR3 bases: TGTGCCAGCAGTCCCGACAGGCTTTATGGCTACACCTTC. Translating gives CASSPDRLYGYTF.

The rearrangement links TRBV5-1 to TRBJ2-5; 10 nucleotides align to TRBD1. After removal of 0 bases from V and 5 bases from J, the junction contained 4 bases not matched to a gene. The length of the CDR3 is 15 residues. The germline V gene has CDR1 SGHRS and CDR2 YFSETQ. CDR3 amino acids: CASSLAGTGDETQYF. CDR3 coding DNA: TGCGCCAGCAGCTTGGCAGGGACAGGGGATGAGACCCAGTACTTC.

The J gene is TRBJ2-2, the V gene TRBV6-2 or TRBV6-3, with TRBD2 matching 7 bases. V lost 5 bases, J lost 4 bases, and 4 bases stayed unmatched. CDR1 and CDR2 (germline): MNHEY, SVGEGT. The length of the CDR3 is 14 residues. In nucleotides, the CDR3 is TGTGCCAGCAGTCACGGGGGGAGCACCGGGGAGCTGTTTTTT. Protein: CASSHGGSTGELFF.

This clonotype occurred many times. This sequence joins TRBV12-3 or TRBV12-4 and TRBJ2-1; perhaps TRBD2 as D (5 bases). This CDR3 is 13 amino acids long. Between the trimmed V and J ends, which lost 5 bases and 4 bases, there was a span of 9 bases. CDR3 protein: CASSPRLYNEQFF. Here the CDR3 DNA reads TGTGCCAGCAGTCCAAGACTATACAATGAGCAGTTCTTC.

The chain has TRBV20-1 and TRBJ1-1, with D possibly TRBD1 on 5 matching bases. This CDR3 is built from 14 residues. Germline CDR1 and CDR2: DFQATT and SNEGSKA (reference sequence). V lost 2 bases, J lost 6 bases, and 16 bases lay in between. The CDR3 nucleotides are TGCAGTGCTAGACGTACAGGCCTCTACCCTGAAGCTTTCTTT. This codes for CSARRTGLYPEAFF.

Only a few counts were recorded for this clonotype. The chain is built from TRBV5-1 and TRBJ2-1; D gene uncertain. Germline V gene lookup returns CDR1 SGHRS and CDR2 YFSETQ. V lost 0 bases and J lost 0, with 7 bases in between. The CDR3 runs 15 residues. For the CDR3, the DNA is TGCGCCAGCAGCTTGGAACCATCCTCCTACAATGAGCAGTTCTTC. As protein: CASSLEPSSYNEQFF.

As DNA, the CDR3 is TGTGCCAGCAGCCCTCCCCGCGGGGGAGAAGAGACCCAGTACTTC. This sequence encodes CASSPPRGGEETQYF. The chain has TRBV7-9 and TRBJ2-5, with 7 bases that match TRBD2. CDR1 and CDR2 (germline): SEHNR, FQNEAQ (reference sequence). The CDR3 runs to 15 residues. V trimming: 5 bases; J trimming: 3 bases; junction bases outside the gene matches: 9. Complete variable domain (other parts from reference TRBV7-9 and TRBJ2-5): DTGVSQNPRHKITKRGQNVTFRCDPISEHNRLYWYRQTLGQGPEFLTYFQNEAQLEKSRLLSDRFSAERPKGSFSTLEIQRTEQGDSAMYLCASSPPRGGEETQYFGPGTRLLVL.

This clonotype was seen only a few times. This chain connects TRBV28 to TRBJ2-1; 8 positions match TRBD2. Germline V gives CDR1 MDHEN, CDR2 SYDVKM. The CDR3 is 16 amino acids. The V and J ends lost 2 bases and 4 bases, in that order; junction bases with no gene match: 7. The CDR3 DNA is TGTGCCAGCAGTTTACCTCTAGCGGGCATATACAATGAGCAGTTCTTC. It is translated as CASSLPLAGIYNEQFF.

This clonotype was detected many times. The chain is built from TRBV10-3 and TRBJ2-7, with D unresolved. V was pared by 9 bases and J by 2 bases, with 2 bases between. The V gene's germline CDR1 is ENHRY and CDR2 SYGVKD. The CDR3 totals 9 residues. This chain's CDR3 is CAIPYEQYF. CDR3 bases: TGTGCCATACCCTACGAGCAGTACTTC.

V and J are TRBV4-1 and TRBJ2-7; D unclear. The V gene's germline CDR1 is MGHRA and CDR2 YSYEKL. The CDR3 consists of 15 residues. The V and J ends lost 0 bases and 0 bases respectively, with 9 bases between them. CDR3 sequence: CASSQDLTASYEQYF. The CDR3 DNA reads TGCGCCAGCAGCCAAGATTTAACTGCCTCCTACGAGCAGTACTTC.

This clonotype was counted ten times or more. The chain has TRBV10-3 and TRBJ1-2, with TRBD1 identical over 10 bases. CDR3 size: 13 residues. Germline V gene data show CDR1 as ENHRY and CDR2 as SYGVKD. The junction had 1 base not matched to a gene; V was cut back by 0 bases and J by 9 bases. The CDR3 DNA sequence: TGTGCCATCAGTGAGTCGGGACAGGGGAGCTACACCTTC. Its translation: CAISESGQGSYTF.

This clonotype has just a few counts. This chain uses TRBV7-2 with TRBJ1-4, with D perhaps TRBD1 (5 bases). V was trimmed by 8 bases and J by 4 bases, leaving 11 bases between them. Germline V gene data show CDR1 as SGHTA and CDR2 as FQGNSA. The CDR3 spans 13 residues. The CDR3 coding sequence is TGTGCCAGCGGGGGACGCCATAATGAAAAACTGTTTTTT. Its translation is CASGGRHNEKLFF.

This CDR3 is CASSEGNSNQPQHF. For the CDR3, the DNA is TGTGCCAGCAGCGAGGGAAATAGCAATCAGCCCCAGCATTTT. The chain recombines TRBV12-3 or TRBV12-4 with TRBJ1-5; the D is unclear. The CDR3 contains 14 residues. V was trimmed by 6 bases and J by 0 bases, leaving 9 bases between them.

This clonotype was seen many times. The chain has TRBV12-3 or TRBV12-4 and TRBJ1-5; no reliable D call. The CDR3 runs to 15 residues. Trimming stripped 2 bases from V and 3 bases from J, with 11 bases between. The CDR3 sequence is CASSLLKGPNQPQHF. DNA for the CDR3: TGTGCCAGCAGTTTACTCAAGGGCCCCAATCAGCCCCAGCATTTT.

The rearrangement uses TRBV7-9 and TRBJ2-3; D not resolved. The CDR3 consists of 13 residues. The germline gives CDR1 SEHNR, CDR2 FQNEAQ (reference sequence). Deletions cut 8 bases from V and 2 bases from J, with 11 bases between. The CDR3 DNA sequence: TGTGCCAGCTCTACAGATTACACAGATACGCAGTATTTT. Its protein is CASSTDYTDTQYF. The full variable domain, rest sourced from reference TRBV7-9 and TRBJ2-3, is DTGVSQNPRHKITKRGQNVTFRCDPISEHNRLYWYRQTLGQGPEFLTYFQNEAQLEKSRLLSDRFSAERPKGSFSTLEIQRTEQGDSAMYLCASSTDYTDTQYFGPGTRLTVL.

Many counts were recorded for this clonotype. Mismatch with germline at one junction end may stem from a read error. V is TRBV12-3 or TRBV12-4 and J is TRBJ1-1; unclear D gene. The CDR3 extends over 13 amino acids. CDR3 in amino acids: CASSLARNTEAFF. The CDR3 nucleotides are TGCGCCAGCAGCTTGGCCCGGAACACTGAAGCTTTCTTT.

This clonotype was seen at least ten times. The chain employs TRBV20-1 and TRBJ2-2; no definite D call. V lost 3 bases and J 1 base, leaving 9 bases between the germline ends. The CDR3 is 14 amino acids. CDR1 is DFQATT, CDR2 SNEGSKA, per germline (reference sequence). This CDR3 is CSASGQKNTGELFF. The CDR3 coding sequence is TGCAGTGCTAGCGGGCAGAAGAACACCGGGGAGCTGTTTTTT.

The chain carries TRBV5-6 and TRBJ2-7; maybe TRBD1 (6 bases). The V end lost 7 bases, the J end lost 2 bases, and 19 bases lay between the germline ends. This CDR3 contains 15 residues. Looked up from germline, CDR1 is SGHDT and CDR2 is YYEEEE. CDR3 in DNA: TGTGCCAGCCACTTCGACAGGCCGCCACCCTACGAGCAGTACTTC. Translated, it gives CASHFDRPPPYEQYF.

This clonotype was seen a few times. V and J are TRBV7-6 and TRBJ1-2, with 7 bases that match TRBD1. V was pared by 5 bases and J by 5 bases, with 14 bases of the junction left unmatched. This CDR3 comprises 16 residues. Per germline, CDR1 SGHVS and CDR2 FNYEAQ. The CDR3 sequence is CASSQFPGTELYGYTF. The CDR3 DNA is TGTGCCAGCAGCCAGTTCCCCGGGACAGAGCTTTATGGCTACACCTTC.